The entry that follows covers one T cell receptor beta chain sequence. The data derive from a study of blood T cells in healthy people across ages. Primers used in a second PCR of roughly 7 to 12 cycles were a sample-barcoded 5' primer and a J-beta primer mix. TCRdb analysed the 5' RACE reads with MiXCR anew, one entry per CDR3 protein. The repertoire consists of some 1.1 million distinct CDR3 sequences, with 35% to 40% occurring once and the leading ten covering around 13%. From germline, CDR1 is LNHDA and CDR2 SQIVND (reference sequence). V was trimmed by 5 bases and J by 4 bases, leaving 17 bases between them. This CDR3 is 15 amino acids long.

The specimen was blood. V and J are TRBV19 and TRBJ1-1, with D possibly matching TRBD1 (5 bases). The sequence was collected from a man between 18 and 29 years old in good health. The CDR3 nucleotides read TGTGCCAGTAGTGCCGGGGGGGGAGTGGTCACTGAAGCTTTCTTT. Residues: CASSAGGGVVTEAFF.